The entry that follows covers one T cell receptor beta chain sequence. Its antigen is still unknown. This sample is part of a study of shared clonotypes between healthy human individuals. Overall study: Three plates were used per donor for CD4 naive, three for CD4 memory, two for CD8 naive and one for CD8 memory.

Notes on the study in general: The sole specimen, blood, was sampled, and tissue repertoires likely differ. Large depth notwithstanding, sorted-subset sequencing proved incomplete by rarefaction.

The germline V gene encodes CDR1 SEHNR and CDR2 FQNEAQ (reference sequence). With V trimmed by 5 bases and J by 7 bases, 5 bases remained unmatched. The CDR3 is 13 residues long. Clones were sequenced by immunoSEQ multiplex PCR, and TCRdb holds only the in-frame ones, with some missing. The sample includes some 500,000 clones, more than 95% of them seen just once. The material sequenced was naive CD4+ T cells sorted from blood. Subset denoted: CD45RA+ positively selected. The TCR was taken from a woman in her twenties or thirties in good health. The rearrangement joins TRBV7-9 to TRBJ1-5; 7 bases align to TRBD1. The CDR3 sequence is CASSQGTVQPQHF. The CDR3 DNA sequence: TGTGCCAGCAGCCAGGGGACAGTCCAGCCCCAGCATTTT. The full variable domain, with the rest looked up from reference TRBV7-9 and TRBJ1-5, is DTGVSQNPRHKITKRGQNVTFRCDPISEHNRLYWYRQTLGQGPEFLTYFQNEAQLEKSRLLSDRFSAERPKGSFSTLEIQRTEQGDSAMYLCASSQGTVQPQHFGDGTRLSIL.